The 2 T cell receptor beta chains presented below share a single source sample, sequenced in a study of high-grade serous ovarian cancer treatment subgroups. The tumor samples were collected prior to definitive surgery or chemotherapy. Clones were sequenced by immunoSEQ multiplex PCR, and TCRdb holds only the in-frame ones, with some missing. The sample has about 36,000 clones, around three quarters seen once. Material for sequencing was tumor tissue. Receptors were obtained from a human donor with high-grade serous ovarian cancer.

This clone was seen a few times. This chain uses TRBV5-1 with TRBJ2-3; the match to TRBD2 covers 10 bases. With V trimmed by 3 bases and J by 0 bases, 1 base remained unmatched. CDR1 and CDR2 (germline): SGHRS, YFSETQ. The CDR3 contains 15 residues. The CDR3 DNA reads TGCGCCAGCAGCTCGACTAGCGGGAGCACAGATACGCAGTATTTT. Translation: CASSSTSGSTDTQYF.

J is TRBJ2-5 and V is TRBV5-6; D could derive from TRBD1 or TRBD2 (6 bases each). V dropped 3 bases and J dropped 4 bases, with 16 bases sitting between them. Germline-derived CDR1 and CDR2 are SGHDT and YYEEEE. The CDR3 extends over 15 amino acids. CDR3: CASSSNTGRRETQYF. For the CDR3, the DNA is TGTGCCAGCAGCTCGAACACAGGGAGGAGAGAGACCCAGTACTTC. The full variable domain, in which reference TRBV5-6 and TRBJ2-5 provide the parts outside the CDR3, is DAGVTQSPTHLIKTRGQQVTLRCSPKSGHDTVSWYQQALGQGPQFIFQYYEEEERQRGNFPDRFSGHQFPNYSSELNVNALLLGDSALYLCASSSNTGRRETQYFGPGTRLLVL.